This TCR beta chain was sequenced for a study of CD8+ T cells in alopecia areata. Study-wide context: Twice a day, 5 to 10 mg of oral tofacitinib was administered to treated patients. Study-wide results and caveats: Clarity of TCR sharing across patients fell short of that in mice, possibly HLA-related.

V was pared by 5 bases and J by 3 bases, with 10 bases between. The CDR3 is made up of 13 amino acids. Germline assignment: CDR1 SGHRS and CDR2 YFSETQ. Remarks on this clone: Its specificity is not known.

Extraction of RNA preceded its reverse transcription into cDNA, which served as the sequencing template. The repertoire was sequenced with immunoSEQ multiplex PCR; TCRdb's copy has only in-frame clones and lacks some. The table records about 180,000 clones, around 60% of them present only once. Collected material from alopecia areata patients comprised lesional scalp punch biopsies and peripheral blood. Sorted out of PBMCs were CD4+ T cells and CD8+ T cells. Source: CD4+ T cells sorted from blood, taken at week 0. The chain is built from TRBV5-1 and TRBJ2-3; D remains ambiguous. The receptor's source is a human donor with alopecia areata. Here the CDR3 DNA reads TGCGCCAGCAGTCCCATAGGTACAGATACGCAGTATTTT. It is translated as CASSPIGTDTQYF.